The present T cell receptor (beta chain) was sequenced within a study of Graves' ophthalmopathy and Graves' hyperthyroidism. Researchers took RNA transcripts and amplified TCR beta CDR3 regions from them. First-round RT-PCR relied on HTBI primers, and a second-round multiplex PCR came next. TCRdb re-called the multiplex PCR reads with MiXCR, one entry per CDR3 protein. The table lists roughly 410,000 distinct CDR3 sequences, 15% of them singletons. Overall study results and limits: Blood also held most thyroid clonotypes expanded above 0.001 frequency.

A note on this clonotype: The antigen is unknown.

Researchers classed hyperthyroidism as stable given no ophthalmopathy within 18 months of follow-up. Newly diagnosed, the hyperthyroidism patients had under 2 months' duration and were aged 18 to 65. Germline CDR1 and CDR2: DFQATT and SNEGSKA (reference sequence). The V gene end was trimmed by 3 bases and the J gene end by 3 bases; junction bases not matched to a gene: 5. This CDR3 spans 14 amino acids. The genes are TRBV20-1 and TRBJ1-5; 7 bases fit TRBD1. Sequencing was performed on peripheral blood. This receptor was obtained from a young woman with stable Graves' hyperthyroidism. The CDR3 region is CSASTGTDNQPQHF. CDR3 DNA: TGCAGTGCTAGCACCGGGACAGACAATCAGCCCCAGCATTTT.